This entry features one T cell receptor (beta chain) sequence. Clones were read by immunoSEQ multiplex PCR, and TCRdb kept only the in-frame ones, dropping some. This sample yields 300,000 to 450,000 clones, of which around 87% are seen a single time; 1.5% to 2% belongs to the top ten. This sample stems from a study of blood T cell repertoires in COVID-19. Germline CDR1 KGHDR, CDR2 SFDVKD. The CDR3 runs 16 residues. V lost 4 bases and J lost 0, with 11 bases in between. The origin of this receptor is a man in his forties or fifties in a cohort exposed to, infected with or recovered from COVID-19 (not recorded which). What was sequenced was PBMCs or T cells enriched from blood (not recorded which). The chain combines TRBV24-1 with TRBJ2-2, with D perhaps TRBD1 (5 bases). CDR3 DNA sequence: TGTGCCACCAGTGACCCAGGGCTCTCGAACACCGGGGAGCTGTTTTTT. Translated, it gives CATSDPGLSNTGELFF.